Listed below are T cell receptor beta chains from one sample, sequenced in a study of graft-versus-host responses after intestinal transplantation. Profiling relied on immunoSEQ multiplex PCR, and the TCRdb table lists in-frame clones only, not all of them. The data show approximately 19,000 clones, about 93% seen once. Sequencing was performed on PBMCs, taken more than 350 days after transplant. Receptors originate from a human patient who received an intestinal transplant, so some T cells may come from the graft donor. Each CDR3 is given with its conserved first and last residue. The order of the fields is J gene, clone size, D gene, V gene, CDR3 protein, CDR3 DNA. D genes are given only for firm matches. Rows give clone size only sometimes, using once, few, many, or a class for an expanded clone.

>TRBJ1-4|few|TRBD1|TRBV2
CASSEASGTDEKLFF
TGTGCCAGCAGTGAAGCGTCCGGGACAGATGAAAAACTGTTTTTT
>TRBJ1-4|NA|TRBD1|TRBV4-1
CASSQSPTKGQALELFF
TGCGCCAGCAGCCAATCCCCAACCAAGGGACAGGCCCTTGAGCTGTTTTTT
>TRBJ2-3|NA|NA|TRBV4-1
CASSQVFAGPSTDTQYF
TGCGCCAGCAGCCAAGTATTCGCGGGTCCTAGCACAGATACGCAGTATTTT
>TRBJ1-2|once|NA|TRBV15
CATSLRNTGNGYTF
TGTGCCACCAGCCTTCGGAATACAGGGAACGGCTACACCTTC
>TRBJ1-4|NA|TRBD1|TRBV5-4
CASSFWGQGRGEKPFF
TGTGCCAGCAGCTTTTGGGGACAGGGACGTGGTGAAAAACCGTTTTTT
>TRBJ2-2|NA|NA|TRBV6-5
CASSLGTLNTGELFF
TGTGCCAGCAGCCTGGGGACACTGAACACCGGGGAGCTGTTTTTT
>TRBJ1-2|few|TRBD1|TRBV6-9
CASSGTGGYGYTF
TGTGCCAGCAGTGGGACAGGGGGCTATGGCTACACCTTC
>TRBJ1-5|NA|NA|TRBV15
CATSRSAYQPQHF
TGTGCCACCAGCAGATCCGCGTATCAGCCCCAGCATTTT
>TRBJ2-4|NA|NA|TRBV7-2
CASSFRPLGAKNIQYF
TGTGCCAGCAGCTTCCGACCGTTGGGGGCCAAAAACATTCAGTACTTC
>TRBJ2-7|NA|NA|TRBV28
CASSLFARYEQYF
TGTGCCAGCAGTTTATTCGCTAGATACGAGCAGTACTTC
>TRBJ2-5|NA|NA|TRBV5-5
CASSLVGYRETQYF
TGTGCCAGCAGCTTGGTGGGGTATCGGGAGACCCAGTACTTC
>TRBJ2-3|NA|NA|TRBV9
CASSVGVTDTQYF
TGTGCCAGCAGCGTTGGGGTGACAGATACGCAGTATTTT
>TRBJ2-2|NA|NA|TRBV9
CASSVGDFNTGELFF
TGTGCCAGCAGCGTAGGGGACTTTAACACCGGGGAGCTGTTTTTT
>TRBJ1-1|NA|TRBD1|TRBV6-5
CASSEGADSEAFF
TGTGCCAGCAGTGAGGGGGCTGACAGTGAAGCTTTCTTT
>TRBJ2-7|NA|NA|TRBV28
CASSPGSGEFYEQYF
TGTGCCAGCAGTCCTGGGAGTGGGGAATTCTACGAGCAGTACTTC
>TRBJ2-2|NA|NA|TRBV2
CASSGRSLAAVLTGELFF
TGTGCCAGCAGTGGACGGAGTTTGGCAGCGGTGCTCACCGGGGAGCTGTTTTTT
>TRBJ1-6|NA|NA|TRBV30
CAWSGGDSPLHF
TGTGCCTGGAGTGGGGGAGATTCACCCCTCCACTTT
>TRBJ1-5|NA|NA|TRBV6-1
CASSERTANQPQHF
TGTGCCAGCAGTGAACGGACAGCAAATCAGCCCCAGCATTTT
>TRBJ2-5|NA|NA|TRBV4-1
CASSLLRGAQETQYF
TGCGCCAGCAGCCTTTTACGGGGGGCGCAAGAGACCCAGTACTTC
>TRBJ2-7|NA|TRBD1|TRBV6-5
CASSQGASYEQYF
TGTGCCAGCAGTCAGGGGGCTTCGTACGAGCAGTACTTC
>TRBJ2-7|few|TRBD2|TRBV6-1
CASSHGGGRDEQYF
TGTGCCAGCAGCCACGGGGGGGGGAGGGACGAGCAGTACTTC
>TRBJ2-7|NA|TRBD1|TRBV28
CASSLFRGRNEQYF
TGTGCCAGCAGTTTATTCAGGGGGCGGAACGAGCAGTACTTC
>TRBJ2-3|NA|TRBD1|TRBV6-6
CAGSYGDREDTDTQYF
TGTGCCGGCAGTTACGGGGACAGGGAGGACACAGATACGCAGTATTTT
>TRBJ1-2|NA|NA|TRBV6-4
CASSGQANYGYTF
TGTGCCAGCAGTGGACAGGCTAACTATGGCTACACCTTC
>TRBJ2-2|NA|NA|TRBV29-1
CSGDGGGPGELFF
TGCAGCGGTGATGGAGGGGGGCCCGGGGAGCTGTTTTTT
>TRBJ1-6|few|NA|TRBV28
CASRGTGNSPLHF
TGTGCCAGCAGAGGGACTGGCAATTCACCCCTCCACTTT
>TRBJ2-2|NA|TRBD1|TRBV7-6
CASSFPLGTGAAGELFF
TGTGCCAGCAGCTTTCCTTTGGGGACAGGGGCCGCCGGGGAGCTGTTTTTT